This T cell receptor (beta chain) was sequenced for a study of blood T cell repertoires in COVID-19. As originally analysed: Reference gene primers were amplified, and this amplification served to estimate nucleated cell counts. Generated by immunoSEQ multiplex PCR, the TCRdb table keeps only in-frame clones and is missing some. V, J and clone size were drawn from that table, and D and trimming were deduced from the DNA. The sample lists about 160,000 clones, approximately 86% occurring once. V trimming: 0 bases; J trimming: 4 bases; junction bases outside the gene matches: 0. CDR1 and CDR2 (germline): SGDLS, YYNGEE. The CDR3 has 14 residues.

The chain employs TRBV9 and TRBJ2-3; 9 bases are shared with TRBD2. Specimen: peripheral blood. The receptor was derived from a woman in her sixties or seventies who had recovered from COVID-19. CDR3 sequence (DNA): TGTGCCAGCAGCGTAGTAGCGGGGGCAGATACGCAGTATTTT. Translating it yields CASSVVAGADTQYF.